Reported below is one TCR beta chain. The assay was immunoSEQ multiplex PCR, and TCRdb's table has in-frame clones only and misses some. The sample carries around 30,000 clones, 75% to 90% recorded once. This sample stems from a study of OX40 agonist ivuxolimab in advanced cancers. On the study more broadly: Dose-escalation patients had hepatocellular carcinoma, melanoma, renal cell or head and neck cancer. Anti-PD-1, anti-PD-L1 or anti-CTLA-4 therapy given earlier was allowed, and roughly 40% had some.

V dropped 1 base and J dropped 2 bases, with 8 bases sitting between them. CDR1 and CDR2 from the germline V gene are SGHDN and FVKESK. The CDR3 consists of 14 residues. People who had autoimmune disease history or systemic immunosuppression were excluded. The TCR sequence derives from an adult with an advanced solid tumor such as melanoma, head and neck, liver or kidney cancer. The sample consisted of CD4+ or CD8+ T cells sorted from blood, taken in a trial of the OX40 agonist ivuxolimab. This rearrangement joins TRBV14 to TRBJ1-1; D perhaps matches TRBD1 (6 bases). CDR3 sequence (DNA): TGTGCCAGCAGCCAAGCGGACAGTAACACTGAAGCTTTCTTT. Translating it yields CASSQADSNTEAFF.